This TCR beta chain was obtained from a study of blood T cells in healthy people across ages. Primed by a sample-barcoded 5' primer and a J-beta primer mix, a second PCR proceeded for about 7 to 11 cycles. TCRdb passed the 5' RACE reads through MiXCR, listing each CDR3 protein once. This sample has around 600,000 distinct CDR3 sequences, with more than 45% found just once. CDR1 and CDR2 (germline): SGHTA, FQGTGA. Trimming shortened V by 4 bases and J by 6 bases, and 19 bases separated the two germline ends. The CDR3 runs to 15 residues. Source material: blood. The sequence came from a man older than 75 in good health. This chain links TRBV7-3 with TRBJ2-7; weak D call: TRBD2 (7 bases). The CDR3 DNA reads as TGTGCCAGCAGCTCCGAGGCGGGGGCGAGAGTCGAGCAGTACTTC. Its protein is CASSSEAGARVEQYF.